The next 25 T cell receptor beta chains were all read from a single sample in a study of blood T cell repertoires in COVID-19. Repertoires were generated with immunoSEQ multiplex PCR, while TCRdb's copy carries only in-frame clones and drops some. The sample lists about 520,000 clones; 75% to 90% were seen once. What was sequenced was peripheral blood. Every receptor here comes from a human donor in a cohort sampled during active COVID-19.

This chain links TRBV6-5 with TRBJ1-3, with D maybe TRBD1 (5 bases). V was cut by 6 bases and J by 0 bases, with 12 bases left in between. In germline, CDR1 is MNHEY, CDR2 SVGAGI. The CDR3 length is 15 residues. The CDR3 DNA is TGTGCCAGCAGCCACGACAGAAACTCTGGAAACACCATATATTTT. The encoded protein is CASSHDRNSGNTIYF.

The chain carries TRBV19 and TRBJ2-7; 12 bases match TRBD2. Looked up from germline, CDR1 is LNHDA and CDR2 is SQIVND (reference sequence). The CDR3 covers 15 residues. V was clipped by 6 bases and J by 7 bases; unmatched bases: 10. This CDR3 is CASSVTSGSSREQYF. CDR3 DNA sequence: TGTGCCAGTAGCGTGACTAGCGGGAGTTCGAGGGAGCAGTACTTC.

The chain recombines TRBV19 with TRBJ2-3; 8 bases agree with TRBD1. The CDR3 contains 13 residues. The V and J ends lost 8 bases and 2 bases, in that order; junction bases with no gene match: 3. Germline CDR1 is LNHDA and CDR2 is SQIVND (reference sequence). The CDR3 DNA reads TGTGCCAGTGCGGACAGGGCCACAGATACGCAGTATTTT. Protein: CASADRATDTQYF.

The V and J genes are TRBV28 and TRBJ1-2; D is possibly TRBD1 (6 bases). The V end lost 7 bases, the J end lost 2 bases, and 14 bases lay between the germline ends. This CDR3 comprises 14 residues. Looked up from germline, CDR1 is MDHEN and CDR2 is SYDVKM. The CDR3 reads CASTQGRTNYGYTF. CDR3 in DNA: TGTGCCAGCACCCAGGGGCGGACGAACTATGGCTACACCTTC.

J is TRBJ1-5 and V is TRBV28; D perhaps matches TRBD1 (6 bases). There are 15 residues in the CDR3. The germline V and J ends were trimmed by 5 bases and 2 bases, with 13 bases remaining between them. The germline V gene encodes CDR1 MDHEN and CDR2 SYDVKM. DNA of the CDR3: TGTGCCAGCAGTGCAAGATACAGGGGCAATCAGCCCCAGCATTTT. Protein sequence: CASSARYRGNQPQHF.

CDR3 sequence reads: CASSLDRGVNNEQFF. The DNA of the CDR3 is TGTGCCAGCAGCTTAGACAGGGGAGTGAACAATGAGCAGTTCTTC. The rearrangement joins TRBV7-9 to TRBJ2-1; 7 bases are a match to TRBD1. Germline lookup yields CDR1 SEHNR and CDR2 FQNEAQ (reference sequence). The V segment lost 1 base and the J segment 5 bases; nucleotides outside the gene matches: 5. The CDR3 is 15 residues long.

The V and J genes are TRBV29-1 and TRBJ2-7; 8 bases match TRBD2. Germline CDR1 reads SQVTM; CDR2 reads ANQGSEA. The CDR3 runs to 14 residues. Unmatched junction bases numbered 8, after V lost 4 bases and J lost 3 bases. The CDR3 is CSVVTSGRVYEQYF. In DNA, the CDR3 is TGCAGCGTTGTGACAAGCGGGAGAGTCTACGAGCAGTACTTC.

This clone was recorded once. The chain recombines TRBV21-1 with TRBJ1-2. TRBV21-1 is a pseudogene segment. The CDR3 loop spans 15 amino acids. The CDR3, as DNA: TGTGCCAGCAGCAAATCGAAAGCTCCCGGCTATGGCTACACCTTC. Its translation is CASSKSKAPGYGYTF.

V is TRBV30 and J is TRBJ1-2, with D unclear. With 3 bases removed from V and 5 bases from J, the gap between germline ends came to 10 bases. The germline V gene encodes CDR1 GTSNPN and CDR2 SVGIG (reference sequence). The CDR3 is made up of 12 amino acids. Written as DNA, the CDR3 is TGTGCCTGGAGCTCGCACATATATGGCTACACCTTC. It yields the protein CAWSSHIYGYTF. The variable domain in full, completed from reference TRBV30 and TRBJ1-2, reads SQTIHQWPATLVQPVGSPLSLECTVEGTSNPNLYWYRQAAGRGLQLLFYSVGIGQISSEVPQNLSASRPQDRQFILSSKKLLLSDSGFYLCAWSSHIYGYTFGSGTRLTVV.

The rearrangement joins TRBV6-1 to TRBJ2-1, with D unresolved. Germline lookup yields CDR1 MNHNS and CDR2 SASEGT. CDR3 length: 17 amino acids. The V and J ends lost 0 bases and 2 bases respectively, with 14 bases between them. The CDR3 sequence is CASSEALAAQAYNEQFF. CDR3 in DNA: TGTGCCAGCAGTGAAGCGCTCGCCGCCCAGGCCTACAATGAGCAGTTCTTC.

This chain links TRBV9 with TRBJ2-1; 7 bases fit TRBD1. CDR1 is SGDLS, CDR2 YYNGEE, per germline. The CDR3 is made up of 19 amino acids. V was clipped by 0 bases and J by 1 base; unmatched bases: 13. This CDR3 reads CASSVAGDSAPYSYNEQFF. CDR3 in DNA: TGTGCCAGCAGCGTAGCCGGGGACAGTGCCCCCTATTCCTACAATGAGCAGTTCTTC.

The chain uses TRBV5-5 and TRBJ2-3, with D maybe TRBD1 (5 bases). The CDR3 covers 14 residues. The V gene lost 0 bases and the J gene lost 6 bases, with 11 bases spanning the gap. The germline V gene encodes CDR1 SGHKS and CDR2 YYEKEE (reference sequence). CDR3 residues: CASSLGPYRDTQYF. Written as DNA, the CDR3 is TGTGCCAGCAGCTTGGGGCCTTACAGGGATACGCAGTATTTT.

The chain uses TRBV18 and TRBJ2-1; the D is unclear. In germline, CDR1 is KGHSH, CDR2 LQKENI. The CDR3 spans 17 residues. V was clipped by 3 bases and J by 0 bases, with 15 bases between them. The DNA of the CDR3 is TGTGCCAGCTCACCCCGCGTGGCGGATAGCTCCTACAATGAGCAGTTCTTC. This encodes CASSPRVADSSYNEQFF.

The chain is built from TRBV11-3 and TRBJ2-3; 9 bases are a match to TRBD1. CDR1 SGHNT and CDR2 YENEEA come from the germline V gene. This CDR3 contains 16 residues. The ends lost 5 bases at V and 2 bases at J; junction bases unmatched: 8. The chain's CDR3 is CASSKRTGANTDTQYF. CDR3 DNA sequence: TGTGCCAGCAGCAAACGGACAGGGGCTAACACAGATACGCAGTATTTT.

The genes are TRBV21-1 and TRBJ2-3; TRBD1 is the table's D call, not checked against the DNA. TRBV21-1 is designated a pseudogene. There are 17 residues in the CDR3. The CDR3 sequence is CASSNPPDRGLWDTQYF. DNA of the CDR3: TGTGCCAGCAGCAACCCCCCGGACAGGGGGCTTTGGGATACGCAGTATTTT.

The chain couples TRBV3-1 (or the pseudogene TRBV3-2) to TRBJ1-2, with D hard to call. The V end lost 1 base, the J end lost 8 bases, and 17 bases lay between the germline ends. The CDR3 runs to 15 residues. Germline V gives CDR1 LGHDT, CDR2 YNNKEL (reference sequence). CDR3 sequence reads: CASSQVPEVGGGYTF. CDR3 DNA sequence: TGTGCCAGCAGCCAAGTCCCAGAGGTCGGCGGAGGCTACACCTTC.

The CDR3 DNA is TGCGCCAGCAGCGCACAAGCGGGAGGGCCGGGAAAGACCCAGTACTTC. Protein: CASSAQAGGPGKTQYF. V gene TRBV4-1 combines with J gene TRBJ2-5; 10 positions agree with TRBD2. Germline V lookup: CDR1 MGHRA, CDR2 YSYEKL. V lost 5 bases, J lost 6 bases, and 12 bases stayed unmatched. The CDR3 runs to 16 residues.

J is TRBJ1-5 and V is TRBV6-5; D unresolved. V was pared by 6 bases and J by 5 bases, with 11 bases between. The CDR3 has 13 amino acids. The germline V gene has CDR1 MNHEY and CDR2 SVGAGI. The CDR3 bases are TGTGCCAGCAGACTAGAGACCTATCAGCCCCAGCATTTT. Translated, it gives CASRLETYQPQHF.

The rearrangement uses TRBV18 and TRBJ1-1; D may be TRBD1 (5 bases). The V end lost 5 bases, the J end lost 7 bases, and 8 bases lay between the germline ends. This CDR3 region has 11 residues. CDR1 KGHSH and CDR2 LQKENI come from the germline V gene. CDR3 nucleotides: TGTGCCAGCTCATCGGGGGGTGAAGCTTTCTTT. Protein: CASSSGGEAFF.

This rearrangement joins TRBV25-1 to TRBJ1-1; D unclear. The CDR3 is 13 amino acids. V gave up 3 bases and J gave up 0 bases, with 5 bases separating them. CDR1 is MGHDK and CDR2 is SYGVNS in the germline V gene. The CDR3 DNA sequence: TGTGCCAGCAGTGATGGCCTGAACACTGAAGCTTTCTTT. Protein sequence: CASSDGLNTEAFF.

The CDR3 coding sequence is TGTGCCAGCACCTCAGGGTTCCGGGGGAACGGCTACACCTTC. The encoded protein is CASTSGFRGNGYTF. V and J are TRBV6-5 and TRBJ1-2; maybe TRBD1 (5 bases). Trimming removed 7 bases from V and 8 bases from J, with 20 bases in between. The V gene's germline CDR1 is MNHEY and CDR2 SVGAGI. The CDR3 spans 14 residues.

This clone was seen only once. The chain recombines TRBV15 with TRBJ1-1; D is undetermined. Germline values: CDR1 LNHNV, CDR2 YYDKDF (reference sequence). The CDR3 length is 13 residues. Trimming removed 5 bases at V and 8 bases at J, with 15 bases between. For the CDR3, the DNA is TGTGCCACCAGCGTTCGACCTGGAGGGGAAGCTTTCTTT. Its translation: CATSVRPGGEAFF.

This clone was seen once. V usage is TRBV6-5 and J usage is TRBJ2-7; D not resolved. The germline V and J ends were trimmed by 6 bases and 0 bases, with 15 bases remaining between them. The CDR3 is made up of 15 amino acids. Germline values: CDR1 MNHEY, CDR2 SVGAGI. This CDR3 is CASSPTFHSSYEQYF. DNA of the CDR3: TGTGCCAGCAGCCCCACATTTCACAGCTCCTACGAGCAGTACTTC.

The chain is built from TRBV6-5 and TRBJ1-2; unclear D gene. V lost 2 bases to trimming and J lost 5 bases, with 9 bases between them. The CDR3 is 13 amino acids. The V gene's germline CDR1 is MNHEY and CDR2 SVGAGI. As DNA, the CDR3 is TGTGCCAGCAGTTACGAGGGTTGGTATGGCTACACCTTC. It specifies CASSYEGWYGYTF.

The rearrangement links TRBV6-1 to TRBJ1-2; D is possibly TRBD1 (6 bases). CDR1 and CDR2 (germline): MNHNS, SASEGT. V was shortened by 1 base and J by 4 bases, with 13 bases between the two germline ends. The CDR3 sequence is 15 residues long. CDR3 coding DNA: TGTGCCAGCAGTGAAGTGCACAGGGAAAGCTATGGCTACACCTTC. Amino acid sequence: CASSEVHRESYGYTF.